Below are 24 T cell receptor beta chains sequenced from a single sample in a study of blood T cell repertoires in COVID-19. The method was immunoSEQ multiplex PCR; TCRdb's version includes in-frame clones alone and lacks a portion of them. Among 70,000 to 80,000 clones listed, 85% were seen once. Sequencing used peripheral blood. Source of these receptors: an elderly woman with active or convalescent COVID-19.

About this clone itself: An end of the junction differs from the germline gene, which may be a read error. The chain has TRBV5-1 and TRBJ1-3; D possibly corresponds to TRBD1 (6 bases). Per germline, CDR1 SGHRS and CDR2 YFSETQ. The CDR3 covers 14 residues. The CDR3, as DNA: TGCGCCAGCAGCGGGGGCAGCTCTAGAAACACCATATATTTT. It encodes CASSGGSSRNTIYF.

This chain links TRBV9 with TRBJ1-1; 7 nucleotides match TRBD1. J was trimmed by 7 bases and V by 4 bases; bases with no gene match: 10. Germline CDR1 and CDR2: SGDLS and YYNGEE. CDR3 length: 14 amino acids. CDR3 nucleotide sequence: TGTGCCAGCAGCCCCACTCGACAGGGCGGTGAAGCTTTCTTT. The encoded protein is CASSPTRQGGEAFF.

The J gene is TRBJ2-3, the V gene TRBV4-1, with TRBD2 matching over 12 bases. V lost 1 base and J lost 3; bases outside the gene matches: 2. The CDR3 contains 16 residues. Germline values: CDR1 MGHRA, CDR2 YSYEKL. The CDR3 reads CASSQGTSGVTDTQYF. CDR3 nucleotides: TGCGCCAGCAGCCAAGGGACTAGCGGGGTAACAGATACGCAGTATTTT.

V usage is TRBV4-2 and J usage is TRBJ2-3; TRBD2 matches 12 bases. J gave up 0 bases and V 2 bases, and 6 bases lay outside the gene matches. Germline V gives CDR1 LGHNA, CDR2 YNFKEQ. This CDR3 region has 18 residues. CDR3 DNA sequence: TGTGCCAGCAGCCAACCGGCTAGCGGGGGGGCTAGCACAGATACGCAGTATTTT. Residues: CASSQPASGGASTDTQYF.

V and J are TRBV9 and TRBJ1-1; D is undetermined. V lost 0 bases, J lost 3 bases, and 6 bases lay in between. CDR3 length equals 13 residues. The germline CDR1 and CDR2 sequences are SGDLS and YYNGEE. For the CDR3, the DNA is TGTGCCAGCAGCGTAGCCGAGTACACTGAAGCTTTCTTT. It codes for CASSVAEYTEAFF.

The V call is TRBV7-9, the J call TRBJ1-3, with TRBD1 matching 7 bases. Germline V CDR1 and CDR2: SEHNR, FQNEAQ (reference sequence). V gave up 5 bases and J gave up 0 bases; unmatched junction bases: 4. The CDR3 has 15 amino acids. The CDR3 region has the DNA TGTGCCAGCAGCATCGACAGGGCCTCTGGAAACACCATATATTTT. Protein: CASSIDRASGNTIYF.

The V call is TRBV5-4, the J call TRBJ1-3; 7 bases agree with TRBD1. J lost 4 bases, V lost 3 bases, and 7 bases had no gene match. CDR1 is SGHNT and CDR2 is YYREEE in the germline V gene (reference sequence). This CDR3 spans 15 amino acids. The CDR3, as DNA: TGTGCCAGCAGCTCGACGACAGGGACGGGAAACACCATATATTTT. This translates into CASSSTTGTGNTIYF.

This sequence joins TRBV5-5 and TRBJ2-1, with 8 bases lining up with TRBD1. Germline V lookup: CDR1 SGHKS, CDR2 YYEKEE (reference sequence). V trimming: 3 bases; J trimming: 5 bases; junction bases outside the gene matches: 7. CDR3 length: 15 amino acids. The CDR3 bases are TGTGCCAGCAGCTCCCGGGACAGGACCCACAATGAGCAGTTCTTC. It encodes CASSSRDRTHNEQFF.

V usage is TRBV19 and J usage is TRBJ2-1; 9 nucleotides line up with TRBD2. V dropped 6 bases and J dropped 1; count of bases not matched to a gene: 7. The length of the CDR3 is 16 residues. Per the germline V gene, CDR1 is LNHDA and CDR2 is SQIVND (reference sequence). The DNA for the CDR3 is TGTGCCAGTAGCCGACCGGGACTAGCTTCCTACAATGAGCAGTTCTTC. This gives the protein CASSRPGLASYNEQFF.

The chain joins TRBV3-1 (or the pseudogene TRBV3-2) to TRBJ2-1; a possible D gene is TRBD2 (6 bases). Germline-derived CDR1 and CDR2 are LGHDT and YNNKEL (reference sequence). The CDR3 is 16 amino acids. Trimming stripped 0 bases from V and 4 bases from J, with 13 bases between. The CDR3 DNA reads TGTGCCAGCAGCCAAGAGACTAGTACCCCTTACAATGAGCAGTTCTTC. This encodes CASSQETSTPYNEQFF.

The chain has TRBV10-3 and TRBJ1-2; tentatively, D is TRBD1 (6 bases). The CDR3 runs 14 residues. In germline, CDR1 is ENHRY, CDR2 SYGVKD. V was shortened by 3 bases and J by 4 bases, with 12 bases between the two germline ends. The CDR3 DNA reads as TGTGCCATCAGTGAAGCAGGGGTTAGCTATGGCTACACCTTC. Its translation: CAISEAGVSYGYTF.

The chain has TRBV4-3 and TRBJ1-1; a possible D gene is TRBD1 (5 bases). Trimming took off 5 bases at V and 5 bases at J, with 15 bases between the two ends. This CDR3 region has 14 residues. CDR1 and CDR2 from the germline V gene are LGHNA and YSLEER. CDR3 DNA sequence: TGCGCCAGCAGCAAAAGCCAGGGTTTAACTGAAGCTTTCTTT. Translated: CASSKSQGLTEAFF.

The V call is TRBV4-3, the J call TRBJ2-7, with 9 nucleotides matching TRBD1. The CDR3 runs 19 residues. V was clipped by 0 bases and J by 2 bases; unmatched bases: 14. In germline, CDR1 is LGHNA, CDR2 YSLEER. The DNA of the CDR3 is TGCGCCAGCAGCCAAGATTTTATCTTTGGAACAGGGGGCGCCTACGAGCAGTACTTC. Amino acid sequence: CASSQDFIFGTGGAYEQYF.

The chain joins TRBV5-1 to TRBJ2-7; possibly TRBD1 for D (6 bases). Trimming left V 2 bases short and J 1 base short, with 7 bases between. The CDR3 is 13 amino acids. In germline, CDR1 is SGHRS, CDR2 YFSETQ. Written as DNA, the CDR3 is TGCGCCAGCAGCTTTACAGGGTCCTACGAGCAGTACTTC. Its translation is CASSFTGSYEQYF.

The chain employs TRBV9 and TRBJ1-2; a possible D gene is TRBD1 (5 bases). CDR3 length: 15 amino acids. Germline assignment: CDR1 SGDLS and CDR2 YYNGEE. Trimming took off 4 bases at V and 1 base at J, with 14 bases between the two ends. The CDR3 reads CASSFSSRVNYGYTF. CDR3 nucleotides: TGTGCCAGCAGCTTCAGTTCCAGGGTTAACTATGGCTACACCTTC.

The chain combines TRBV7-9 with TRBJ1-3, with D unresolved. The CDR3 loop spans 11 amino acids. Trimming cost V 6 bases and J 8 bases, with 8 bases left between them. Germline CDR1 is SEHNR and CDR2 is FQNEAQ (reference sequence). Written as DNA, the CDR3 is TGTGCCAGCAGGAACGGTGACACCATATATTTT. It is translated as CASRNGDTIYF.

The chain's CDR3 is CASSFVREQFF. The CDR3 nucleotides read TGTGCCAGCAGCTTTGTTCGTGAGCAGTTCTTC. This chain uses TRBV7-2 with TRBJ2-1; unclear D gene. CDR3 length: 11 residues. Germline V gene sequence: CDR1 SGHTA, CDR2 FQGNSA. V lost 3 bases, J lost 9 bases, and 6 bases lay in between.

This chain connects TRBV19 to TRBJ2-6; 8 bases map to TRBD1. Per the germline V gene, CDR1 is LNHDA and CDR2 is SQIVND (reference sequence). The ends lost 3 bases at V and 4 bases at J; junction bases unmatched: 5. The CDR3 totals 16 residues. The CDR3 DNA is TGTGCCAGTAGTATCAGGGGGCGAGGAGGGGCCAACGTCCTGACTTTC. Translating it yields CASSIRGRGGANVLTF.

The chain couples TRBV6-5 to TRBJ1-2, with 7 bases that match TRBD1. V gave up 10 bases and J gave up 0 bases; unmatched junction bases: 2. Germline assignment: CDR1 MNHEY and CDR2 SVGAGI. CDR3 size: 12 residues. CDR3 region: CATGTANYGYTF. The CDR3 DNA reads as TGTGCCACTGGGACAGCTAACTATGGCTACACCTTC.

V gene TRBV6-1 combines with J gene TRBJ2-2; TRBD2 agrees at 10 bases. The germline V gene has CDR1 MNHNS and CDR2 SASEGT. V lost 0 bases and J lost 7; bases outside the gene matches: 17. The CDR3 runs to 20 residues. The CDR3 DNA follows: TGTGCCAGCAGTGAAGCCGCCAGGGTTCAGCGGGGGGGCCGGGTCGGGGAGCTGTTTTTT. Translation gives CASSEAARVQRGGRVGELFF.

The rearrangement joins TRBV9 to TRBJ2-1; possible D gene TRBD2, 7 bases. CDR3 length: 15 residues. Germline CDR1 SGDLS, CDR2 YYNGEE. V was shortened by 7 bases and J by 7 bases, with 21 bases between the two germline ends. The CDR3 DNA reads TGTGCCAGCGGGAAGGGCGGGGGCACTGTAAATGAGCAGTTCTTC. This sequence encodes CASGKGGGTVNEQFF.

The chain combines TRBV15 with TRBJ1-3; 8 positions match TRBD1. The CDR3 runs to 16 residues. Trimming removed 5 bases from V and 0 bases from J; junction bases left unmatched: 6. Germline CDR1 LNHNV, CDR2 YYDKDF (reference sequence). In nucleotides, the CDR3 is TGTGCCACCAGCGGGACAGGACAACCCTCTGGAAACACCATATATTTT. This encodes CATSGTGQPSGNTIYF.

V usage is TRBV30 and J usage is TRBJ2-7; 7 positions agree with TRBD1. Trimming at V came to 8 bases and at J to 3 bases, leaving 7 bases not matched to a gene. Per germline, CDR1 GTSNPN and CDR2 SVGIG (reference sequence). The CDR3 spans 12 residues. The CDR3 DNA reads TGTGCCACAGGTGGGACAGTCTACGAGCAGTACTTC. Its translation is CATGGTVYEQYF. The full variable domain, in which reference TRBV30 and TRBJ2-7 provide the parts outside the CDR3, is SQTIHQWPATLVQPVGSPLSLECTVEGTSNPNLYWYRQAAGRGLQLLFYSVGIGQISSEVPQNLSASRPQDRQFILSSKKLLLSDSGFYLCATGGTVYEQYFGPGTRLTVT.

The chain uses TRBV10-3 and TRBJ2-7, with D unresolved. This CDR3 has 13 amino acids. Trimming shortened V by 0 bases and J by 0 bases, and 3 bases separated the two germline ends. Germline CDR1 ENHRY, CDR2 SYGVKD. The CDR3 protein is CAISESISYEQYF. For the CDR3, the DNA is TGTGCCATCAGTGAGTCCATCTCCTACGAGCAGTACTTC.